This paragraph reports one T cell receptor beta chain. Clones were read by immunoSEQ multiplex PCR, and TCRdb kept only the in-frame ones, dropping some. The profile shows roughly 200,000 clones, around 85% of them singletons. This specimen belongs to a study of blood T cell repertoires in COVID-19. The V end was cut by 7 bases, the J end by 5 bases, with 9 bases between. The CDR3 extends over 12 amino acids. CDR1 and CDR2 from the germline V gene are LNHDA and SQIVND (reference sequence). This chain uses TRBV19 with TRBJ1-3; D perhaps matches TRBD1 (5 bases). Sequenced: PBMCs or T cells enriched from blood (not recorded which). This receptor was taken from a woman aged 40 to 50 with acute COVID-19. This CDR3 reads CASTDRRNTIYF. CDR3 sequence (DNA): TGTGCCAGTACCGACAGAAGAAACACCATATATTTT.